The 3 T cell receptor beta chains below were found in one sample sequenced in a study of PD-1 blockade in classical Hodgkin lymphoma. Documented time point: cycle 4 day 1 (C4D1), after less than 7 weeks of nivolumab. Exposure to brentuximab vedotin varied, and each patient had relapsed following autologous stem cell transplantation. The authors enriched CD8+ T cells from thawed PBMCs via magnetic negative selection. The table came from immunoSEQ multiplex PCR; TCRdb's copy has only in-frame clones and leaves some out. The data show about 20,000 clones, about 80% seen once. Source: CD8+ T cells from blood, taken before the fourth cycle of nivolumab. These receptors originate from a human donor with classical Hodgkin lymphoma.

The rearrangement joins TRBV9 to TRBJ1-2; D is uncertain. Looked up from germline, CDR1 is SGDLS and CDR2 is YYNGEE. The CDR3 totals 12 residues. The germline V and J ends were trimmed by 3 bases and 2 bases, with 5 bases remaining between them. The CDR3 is CASSEENYGYTF. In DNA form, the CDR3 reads TGTGCCAGCAGCGAAGAGAACTATGGCTACACCTTC.

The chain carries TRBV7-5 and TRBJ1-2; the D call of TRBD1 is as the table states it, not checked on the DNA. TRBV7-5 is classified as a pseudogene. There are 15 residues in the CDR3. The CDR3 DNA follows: TGTGTCAGAAGCCCTAAGACAGGGGGAGACTATGGCTACACCTTC. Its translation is CVRSPKTGGDYGYTF.

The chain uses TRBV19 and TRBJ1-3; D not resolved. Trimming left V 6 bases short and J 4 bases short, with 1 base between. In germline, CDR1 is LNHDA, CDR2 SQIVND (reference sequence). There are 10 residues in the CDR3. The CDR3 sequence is CASRGNTIYF. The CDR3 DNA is TGTGCCAGTAGGGGAAACACCATATATTTT.